This T cell receptor (beta chain) was observed in a study of CD8+ T cells in alopecia areata. Study background: Scoring treated patients' severity relied on the percentage of scalp area affected. Findings of the study overall: Among the 100 top clones, expanded CD8+ clones, like scalp clonality, were significantly decreased by tofacitinib. Affected lesional scalp, above all in alopecia totalis/universalis, was more clonal than normal scalp.

Germline V gives CDR1 SGHAT, CDR2 FQNNGV. This CDR3 region has 13 residues. The ends were cut back, 3 bases at V and 2 bases at J, with 2 bases in the middle. Treatment noted: oral pan-JAK inhibitor, 5-10 mg twice daily. Peripheral blood, together with lesional scalp punch biopsies, was collected from alopecia areata patients. Extracted RNA was reverse transcribed, and the resulting cDNA served as sequencing template. Assay used: immunoSEQ multiplex PCR; TCRdb lists only in-frame clones, some missing. The sample has roughly 190,000 clones, 55% to 70% seen once. This clone was recorded a few times. The target antigen is unknown.

The material sequenced was CD4+ T cells sorted from blood, taken at week 4, from a patient treated with tofacitinib. The clonotype originates from a human donor with alopecia areata. The chain recombines TRBV11-2 with TRBJ2-6; D uncertain. For the CDR3, the DNA is TGTGCCAGCAGCTTTGCTGGGGCCAACGTCCTGACTTTC. It is translated as CASSFAGANVLTF. Together with reference TRBV11-2 and TRBJ2-6, the CDR3 gives the full variable domain: EAGVAQSPRYKIIEKRQSVAFWCNPISGHATLYWYQQILGQGPKLLIQFQNNGVVDDSQLPKDRFSAERLKGVDSTLKIQPAKLEDSAVYLCASSFAGANVLTFGAGSRLTVL.